This T cell receptor beta chain was recorded in a study of T cell responses to AZD1222 COVID-19 vaccine. Here immunoSEQ multiplex PCR was the method, and the copy in TCRdb shows in-frame clones only, minus some. The table has tens of thousands of clones, 92% seen once. On this clone itself: The antigen remains undetermined.

Points from the study as a whole: In all cases, repertoires were sampled only after the peak T cell response.

V was clipped by 1 base and J by 3 bases, with 23 bases between them. The CDR3 consists of 19 residues. Germline CDR1 and CDR2: SGHRS and YFSETQ. The chain uses TRBV5-1 and TRBJ1-3; D might be TRBD1 (6 bases). This sequence was found in an adult in good health. The specimen comprised peripheral blood, sampled on day 0 of AZD1222 vaccination. CDR3 sequence reads: CASSLRGAQSISGGNTIYF. DNA of the CDR3: TGCGCCAGCAGCTTGAGGGGGGCCCAAAGCATTTCTGGTGGAAACACCATATATTTT. The entire variable domain, with the rest obtained from reference TRBV5-1 and TRBJ1-3, is as follows: KAGVTQTPRYLIKTRGQQVTLSCSPISGHRSVSWYQQTPGQGLQFLFEYFSETQRNKGNFPGRFSGRQFSNSRSEMNVSTLELGDSALYLCASSLRGAQSISGGNTIYFGEGSWLTVV.